This T cell receptor (beta chain) was retrieved from a study of OX40 agonist ivuxolimab in advanced cancers. The CDR3 is made up of 15 amino acids. The V and J ends lost 1 base and 6 bases, in that order; junction bases with no gene match: 6. CDR1 is MDHEN and CDR2 is SYDVKM in the germline V gene. Autoimmune disease history or systemic immunosuppression disqualified patients. Notes on the study in general: Low clonal expansion, among the lowest seen, marked partial responders at 0.1-3.0 mg/kg.

As for this clone: Its antigen remains unknown.

Measured with immunoSEQ multiplex PCR; TCRdb has only the in-frame clones, and not every one. This table has around 74,000 clones, about nine tenths appearing once. The receptor's source is an adult with an advanced solid tumor such as melanoma, head and neck, liver or kidney cancer. This specimen consisted of CD4+ or CD8+ T cells sorted from blood, obtained in a trial of the OX40 agonist ivuxolimab. This chain links TRBV28 with TRBJ2-1, with 7 bases identical to TRBD2. The CDR3 nucleotides are TGTGCCAGCAGTTTATTGGGGACTACGGGCAATGAGCAGTTCTTC. It yields the protein CASSLLGTTGNEQFF.